The 2 T cell receptor beta chains in this list originate from one sample, sequenced in a study of immune cell composition in non-small cell lung cancer. Generated by immunoSEQ multiplex PCR, the TCRdb table keeps only in-frame clones and is missing some. The sample contains roughly 970 clones, 70% to 80% of which appear only once. Normal lung was sampled as far from the tumour as possible, at least 3 cm. Sequencing used non-adjacent lung tissue. The receptors here all came from a human donor with non-small cell lung cancer.

The chain combines TRBV7-7 with TRBJ2-7; 8 nucleotides match TRBD1. Germline assignment: CDR1 SSHAT and CDR2 FNYEAQ (reference sequence). V trimming: 5 bases; J trimming: 3 bases; junction bases outside the gene matches: 3. CDR3 length equals 13 residues. CDR3 DNA sequence: TGTGCCAGCAGCCGAGACAGGGGCTACGAGCAGTACTTC. Encoded protein: CASSRDRGYEQYF.

This chain links TRBV10-2 with TRBJ2-3; no definite D call. This CDR3 is 13 amino acids long. Germline V gives CDR1 WSHSY, CDR2 SAAADI. V lost 3 bases to trimming and J lost 7 bases, with 11 bases between them. The CDR3 loop is CASSDSRANTQYF. In DNA form, the CDR3 reads TGCGCCAGCAGTGATTCTCGGGCTAATACGCAGTATTTT.